This TCR beta chain derives from a study of blood T cells in healthy people across ages. A second PCR, run for roughly 6 to 11 cycles, used a sample-barcoded 5' primer plus a J-beta primer mix. Researchers report that a template-switch adaptor with 12 random nucleotides tagged each cDNA molecule. MiXCR, run by TCRdb on the 5' RACE reads, gives a single entry per CDR3 protein. The sample yields over 1,200,000 distinct CDR3 sequences, around 59% seen once. From germline, CDR1 is SEHNR and CDR2 FQNEAQ (reference sequence). There are 14 residues in the CDR3. V lost 0 bases to trimming and J lost 8 bases, with 11 bases between them.

V is TRBV7-9 and J is TRBJ2-1, with D possibly matching TRBD1 (6 bases). This TCR was sampled from a man between 18 and 29 years old in good health. Sequencing input: blood. CDR3: CASSLASGVDEQFF. CDR3 coding DNA: TGTGCCAGCAGCTTAGCCTCAGGGGTGGATGAGCAGTTCTTC.